The clone carrying this T cell receptor beta chain appeared a few times. The antigen is not known. This record belongs to a study of regulatory T cells in long-lasting Graves disease. About the research overall: The study enrolled newly diagnosed Graves' patients on antithyroid drugs under 3 months. Regarding the study as a whole: Compared with new cases, persistent Graves' patients showed reduced TCR diversity.

The germline CDR1 and CDR2 sequences are MNHNS and SASEGT. Trimming took off 4 bases at V and 2 bases at J, with 6 bases between the two ends. The CDR3 has 13 amino acids. CDR3-region Arm-PCR and iRepertoire HTBI primers produced the TCR beta libraries. In the study's own analysis: Gene usage covered over 55 TRBV and some 13 TRBJ segments. TCRdb fed the multiplex PCR reads into MiXCR, producing one record per CDR3 protein. TCRdb's processing, not the authors' own work, is the source of the V and J calls. The sample includes 350,000 to 450,000 distinct CDR3 sequences, just under 15% of them seen just once. Time point indicated: newly diagnosed GD, antithyroid drugs for less than 3 months. Extracted RNA from PBMCs served as the source of the TCR library. These records were also assigned to another study, of T cells in Graves' hyperthyroidism and ophthalmopathy. From that report: Researchers report that a 13 V-J model separated ophthalmopathy from stable hyperthyroidism.

Sequencing used peripheral blood mononuclear cells (PBMCs), obtained at new diagnosis, from a patient treated with antithyroid drugs. This sequence was found in a woman between 25 and 40 years old with Graves disease. The chain combines TRBV6-1 with TRBJ1-3; D not certain. Here the CDR3 DNA reads TGTGCCAGCAGTGCCGACCCTGGAAACACCATATATTTT. It specifies CASSADPGNTIYF.